This T cell receptor (beta chain) was sequenced in a study of blood T cells in healthy people across ages. Across the study: Through template switching, about one barcoded beta molecule was captured per two T cells, as measured in model experiments.

CDR3 length: 12 amino acids. Trimming took 4 bases from V and 5 from J, leaving 8 bases between them. The authors ran a second PCR of about 6 to 11 cycles using a sample-barcoded 5' primer and a J-beta primer mix. Every cDNA was tagged by a template-switch adaptor with 12 random nucleotides. One entry per CDR3 protein results from TCRdb running MiXCR on the 5' RACE reads. This table has fewer than 2,000,000 distinct CDR3 sequences, 30% to 40% appearing once. This clonotype was counted many times. The rearrangement joins TRBV12-3 or TRBV12-4 to TRBJ2-5; D remains ambiguous. Sequenced input: blood. This sequence originates from a human donor in good health. Here the CDR3 reads CASSSSYETQYF. CDR3 bases: TGTGCCAGCAGTTCCTCTTACGAGACCCAGTACTTC.